The clone carrying this T cell receptor (beta chain) was recorded only once. Original processing methods: How many nucleated cells were present was estimated from reference gene primer amplification. TCRdb's copy holds only in-frame clones and misses some; the assay was immunoSEQ multiplex PCR. Clone size and V and J calls were adopted from that table, with D and trimming inferred from the DNA. The data hold almost 200,000 clones, with around four fifths observed a single time. This sample was taken from a study of blood T cell repertoires in COVID-19. Study as a whole: The study drew acute and convalescent COVID-19 samples from the United States, Italy and Spain. T cells, B-cell-depleted T cells, or PBMCs provided the cDNA or gDNA that served as material.

This CDR3 has 14 residues. Trimming left V 5 bases short and J 6 bases short, with 18 bases between. CDR1 is GTSNPN, CDR2 SVGIG, per germline (reference sequence). Sequenced sample: peripheral blood. This sequence joins TRBV30 and TRBJ2-3, with D possibly TRBD2 on 6 matching bases. This TCR was sampled from a man aged 55 to 70 with COVID-19, enrolled during active disease. In DNA, the CDR3 is TGTGCCTGGGACGCCGGGACTTATGTTGATACGCAGTATTTT. Amino acid sequence: CAWDAGTYVDTQYF.